The 8 T cell receptor beta chains below were found in one sample sequenced in a study of blood T cell repertoires in COVID-19. TCRdb's copy holds only in-frame clones and misses some; the assay was immunoSEQ multiplex PCR. The sample holds roughly 150,000 clones, 75% to 85% seen once. Source material: peripheral blood. The receptor source for this set is a man between 45 and 60 years old with acute or convalescent COVID-19.

This chain connects TRBV9 to TRBJ2-3; maybe TRBD2 (7 bases). V lost 0 bases and J 0 bases, leaving 11 bases between the germline ends. Germline loops: CDR1 SGDLS, CDR2 YYNGEE. This CDR3 comprises 16 residues. Written as DNA, the CDR3 is TGTGCCAGCAGCGTAGAGGGGGGGCATAGCACAGATACGCAGTATTTT. This translates into CASSVEGGHSTDTQYF.

This sequence joins TRBV7-8 and TRBJ1-6, with D possibly being TRBD1 (6 bases). V lost 6 bases to trimming and J lost 0 bases, with 21 bases between them. CDR3 length: 19 amino acids. In germline, CDR1 is SGHVS, CDR2 FQNEAQ. CDR3 bases: TGTGCCAGCAGGCCCCCTTTGGGGGCCCAGAGCTCCTATAATTCACCCCTCCACTTT. Protein sequence: CASRPPLGAQSSYNSPLHF.

This chain connects TRBV5-1 to TRBJ2-3, with TRBD1 as a possible D gene (5 bases). Germline CDR1 is SGHRS and CDR2 is YFSETQ. The length of the CDR3 is 15 residues. The germline V and J ends were trimmed by 2 bases and 2 bases, with 12 bases remaining between them. The CDR3 reads CASSFADTTTDTQYF. CDR3 sequence (DNA): TGCGCCAGCAGCTTCGCGGACACTACCACAGATACGCAGTATTTT.

V gene TRBV10-3 combines with J gene TRBJ2-1; 7 bases align to TRBD2. The CDR3 is made up of 10 amino acids. Looked up from germline, CDR1 is ENHRY and CDR2 is SYGVKD. Here the CDR3 DNA reads TGTGCAAGCGGGGTCAATGAGCAGTTCTTC. This encodes CASGVNEQFF.

The J gene is TRBJ1-5, the V gene TRBV6-5; tentatively, D is TRBD1 (5 bases). V lost 6 bases to trimming and J lost 2 bases, with 11 bases between them. This CDR3 is 14 amino acids long. The germline V gene encodes CDR1 MNHEY and CDR2 SVGAGI. The CDR3 region has the DNA TGTGCCAGCAGAAACATACAGGGCAATCAGCCCCAGCATTTT. This gives the protein CASRNIQGNQPQHF.

The chain links TRBV7-3 to TRBJ2-1; TRBD2 agrees at 10 bases. The CDR3 has 18 amino acids. The junction had 14 bases not matched to a gene; V was cut back by 6 bases and J by 3 bases. From germline, CDR1 is SGHTA and CDR2 FQGTGA. Written as DNA, the CDR3 is TGTGCCAGCAGGCAACGGCTAGCGGGAGAGCTACTCTACAATGAGCAGTTCTTC. It specifies CASRQRLAGELLYNEQFF.

The chain carries TRBV7-3 and TRBJ2-1, with 7 bases fitting TRBD2. Losses at the gene ends were 3 bases for V and 1 base for J; bases not matched to a gene: 3. The germline V gene has CDR1 SGHTA and CDR2 FQGTGA. CDR3 length equals 15 residues. The CDR3 coding sequence is TGTGCCAGCAGCTTCAGGGAGGGGTCCTACAATGAGCAGTTCTTC. Translating it yields CASSFREGSYNEQFF.

J is TRBJ2-5 and V is TRBV5-1, with a weak D call TRBD2 (6 bases). The CDR3 loop spans 13 amino acids. V lost 5 bases and J 5 bases, leaving 13 bases between the germline ends. Germline V gene data show CDR1 as SGHRS and CDR2 as YFSETQ. CDR3 loop: CASRPGTVETQYF. The CDR3 region has the DNA TGCGCCAGCAGACCCGGGACTGTTGAGACCCAGTACTTC.